This T cell receptor beta chain was retrieved from a study of circulating CD8 cells and anti-PD-1 response in melanoma. Study-wide background: Complete or partial response defined responders; stable or progressive disease, non-responders.

Germline CDR1 reads LNHDA; CDR2 reads SQIVND (reference sequence). V lost 2 bases and J lost 5, with 9 bases in between. The CDR3 loop spans 13 amino acids. This clonotype ranks as large. Its antigen is unidentified. General study findings and limits: Expanded sorted subsets were checked for tumor reactivity using peptides. At M1, fewer than 8% of TRB clonotypes appeared in multiple subsets. PD-1 and DPOS subsets showed similar, higher clonality than DNEG.

TCR libraries were prepared from approximately 15 ng of total RNA with the QIAseq Immune Repertoire TCR panel. TCRdb independently ran MiXCR on the reads; one entry per CDR3 protein. The sample records just over 350 distinct CDR3 sequences, under 6.5% being singletons. Four subsets defined by PD-1 and/or TIGIT were sorted from live CD3+CD8+TCRalphabeta+ cells. The origin of this receptor is a human donor with melanoma. The chain uses TRBV19 and TRBJ1-1; the D is unclear. The material was CD8+ T cells from PBMCs, obtained at baseline or after one month of anti-PD-1 therapy (not recorded which). CDR3 sequence: CASSITWWTEAFF. The CDR3 bases are TGTGCCAGTAGTATAACCTGGTGGACTGAAGCTTTCTTT.